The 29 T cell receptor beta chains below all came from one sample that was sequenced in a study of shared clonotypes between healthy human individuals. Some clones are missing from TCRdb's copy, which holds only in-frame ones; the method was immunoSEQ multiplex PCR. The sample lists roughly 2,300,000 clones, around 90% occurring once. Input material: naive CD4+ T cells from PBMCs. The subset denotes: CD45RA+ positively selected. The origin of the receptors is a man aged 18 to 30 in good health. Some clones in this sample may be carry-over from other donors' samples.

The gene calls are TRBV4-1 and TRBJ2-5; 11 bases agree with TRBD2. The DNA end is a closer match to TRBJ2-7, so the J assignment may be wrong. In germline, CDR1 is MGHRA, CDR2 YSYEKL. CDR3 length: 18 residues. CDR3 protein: CASSQAVRASGRTYEQYF. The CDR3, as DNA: TGCGCCAGCAGCCAAGCTGTCAGGGCTAGCGGGAGGACCTACGAGCAGTACTTC.

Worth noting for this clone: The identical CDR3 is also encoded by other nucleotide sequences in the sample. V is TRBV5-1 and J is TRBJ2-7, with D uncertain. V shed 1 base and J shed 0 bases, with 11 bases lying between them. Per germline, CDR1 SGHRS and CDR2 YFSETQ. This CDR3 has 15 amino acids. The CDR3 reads CASSLSGQSSYEQYF. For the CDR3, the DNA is TGCGCCAGCAGCTTGTCCGGGCAAAGCTCCTACGAGCAGTACTTC.

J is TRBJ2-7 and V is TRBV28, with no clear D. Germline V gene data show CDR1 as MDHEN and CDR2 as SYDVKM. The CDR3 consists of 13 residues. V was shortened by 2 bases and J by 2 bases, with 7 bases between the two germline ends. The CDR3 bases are TGTGCCAGCAGTTTAGGGTGGGCCTACGAGCAGTACTTC. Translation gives CASSLGWAYEQYF.

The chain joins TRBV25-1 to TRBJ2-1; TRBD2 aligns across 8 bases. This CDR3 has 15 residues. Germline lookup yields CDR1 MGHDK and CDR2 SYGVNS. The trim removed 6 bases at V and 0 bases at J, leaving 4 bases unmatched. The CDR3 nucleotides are TGTGCCAGCAGCAGACTAGCGAGCTCCTACAATGAGCAGTTCTTC. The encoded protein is CASSRLASSYNEQFF.

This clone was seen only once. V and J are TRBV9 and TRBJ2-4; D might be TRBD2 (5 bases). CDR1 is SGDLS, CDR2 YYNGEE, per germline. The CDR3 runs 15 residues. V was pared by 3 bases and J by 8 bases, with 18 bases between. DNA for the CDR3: TGTGCCAGCAGCGGGGGAGCGATTAACTCGGACATTCAGTACTTC. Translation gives CASSGGAINSDIQYF. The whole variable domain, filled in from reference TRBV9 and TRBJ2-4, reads DSGVTQTPKHLITATGQRVTLRCSPRSGDLSVYWYQQSLDQGLQFLIQYYNGEERAKGNILERFSAQQFPDLHSELNLSSLELGDSALYFCASSGGAINSDIQYFGAGTRLSVL.

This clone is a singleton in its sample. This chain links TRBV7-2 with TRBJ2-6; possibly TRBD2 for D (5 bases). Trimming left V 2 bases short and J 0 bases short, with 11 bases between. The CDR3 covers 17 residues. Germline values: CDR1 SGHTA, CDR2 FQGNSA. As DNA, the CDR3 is TGTGCCAGCAGCTTAATCAGCGGCGCCTCTGGGGCCAACGTCCTGACTTTC. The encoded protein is CASSLISGASGANVLTF.

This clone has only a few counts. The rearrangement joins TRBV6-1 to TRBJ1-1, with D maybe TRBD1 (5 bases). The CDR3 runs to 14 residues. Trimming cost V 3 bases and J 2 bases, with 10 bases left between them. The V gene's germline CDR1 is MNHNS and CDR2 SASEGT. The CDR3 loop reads CASSDWTTNTEAFF. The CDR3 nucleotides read TGTGCCAGCAGTGACTGGACAACTAACACTGAAGCTTTCTTT.

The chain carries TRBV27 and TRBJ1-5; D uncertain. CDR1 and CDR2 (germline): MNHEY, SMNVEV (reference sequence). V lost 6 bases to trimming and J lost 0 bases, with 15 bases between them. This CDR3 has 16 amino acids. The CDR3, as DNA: TGTGCCAGCAGCCTAGGAGTAGGTTATAGCAATCAGCCCCAGCATTTT. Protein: CASSLGVGYSNQPQHF.

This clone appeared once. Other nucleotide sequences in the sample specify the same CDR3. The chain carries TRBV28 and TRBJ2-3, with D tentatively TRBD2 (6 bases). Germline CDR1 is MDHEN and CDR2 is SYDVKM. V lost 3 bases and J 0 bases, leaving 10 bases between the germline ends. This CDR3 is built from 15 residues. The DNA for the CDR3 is TGTGCCAGCAGTTTCGGAGGGAGTAGCACAGATACGCAGTATTTT. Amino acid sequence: CASSFGGSSTDTQYF.

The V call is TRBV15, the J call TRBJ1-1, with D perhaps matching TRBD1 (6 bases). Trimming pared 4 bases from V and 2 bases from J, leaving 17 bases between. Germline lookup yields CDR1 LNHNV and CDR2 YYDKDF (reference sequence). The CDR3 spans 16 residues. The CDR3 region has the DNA TGTGCCACCAGCACTAACCCGGGGACAACCAACACTGAAGCTTTCTTT. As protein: CATSTNPGTTNTEAFF. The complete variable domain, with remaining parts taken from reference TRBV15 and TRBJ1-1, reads DAMVIQNPRYQVTQFGKPVTLSCSQTLNHNVMYWYQQKSSQAPKLLFHYYDKDFNNEADTPDNFQSRRPNTSFCFLDIRSPGLGDTAMYLCATSTNPGTTNTEAFFGQGTRLTVV.

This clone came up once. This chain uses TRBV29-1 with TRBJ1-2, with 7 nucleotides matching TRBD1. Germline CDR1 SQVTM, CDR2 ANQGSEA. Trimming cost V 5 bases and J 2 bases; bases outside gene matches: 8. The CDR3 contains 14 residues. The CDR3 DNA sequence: TGCAGCGTTCGGATCAGGGGGGGAAACTATGGCTACACCTTC. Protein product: CSVRIRGGNYGYTF.

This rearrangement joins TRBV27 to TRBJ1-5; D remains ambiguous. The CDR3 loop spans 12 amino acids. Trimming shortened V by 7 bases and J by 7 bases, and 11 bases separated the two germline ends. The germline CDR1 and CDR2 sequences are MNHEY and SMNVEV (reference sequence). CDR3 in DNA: TGTGCCAGCAATGGAGTGGGGCAGCCCCAGCATTTT. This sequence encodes CASNGVGQPQHF.

The chain's CDR3 is CASSLAAGTYNEQFF. As DNA, the CDR3 is TGTGCCAGCAGCTTGGCGGCAGGGACCTACAATGAGCAGTTCTTC. V gene TRBV5-4 combines with J gene TRBJ2-1, with D possibly matching TRBD1 (5 bases). Trimming took off 0 bases at V and 2 bases at J, with 9 bases between the two ends. Germline CDR1 reads SGHNT; CDR2 reads YYREEE (reference sequence). The CDR3 covers 15 residues.

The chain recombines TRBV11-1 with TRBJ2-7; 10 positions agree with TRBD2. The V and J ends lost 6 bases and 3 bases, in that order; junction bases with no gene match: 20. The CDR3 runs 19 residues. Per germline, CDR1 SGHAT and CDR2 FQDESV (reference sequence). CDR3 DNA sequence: TGTGCCAGCAGGGGCAACCCTGGGAGCGGGACTAGCGACGGCTACGAGCAGTACTTC. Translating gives CASRGNPGSGTSDGYEQYF.

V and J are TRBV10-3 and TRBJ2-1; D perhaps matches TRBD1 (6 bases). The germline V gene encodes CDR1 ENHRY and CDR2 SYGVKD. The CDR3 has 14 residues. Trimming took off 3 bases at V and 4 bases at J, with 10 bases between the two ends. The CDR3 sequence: CAISDQGRYNEQFF. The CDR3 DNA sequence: TGTGCCATCAGTGATCAGGGGCGATACAATGAGCAGTTCTTC.

The CDR3, as DNA: TGTGCCAGCACCGCCCGAGCAGGTGAAGCTTTCTTT. Amino acids: CASTARAGEAFF. The rearrangement joins TRBV6-5 to TRBJ1-1; D not certain. Trimming pared 7 bases from V and 7 bases from J, leaving 13 bases between. This CDR3 comprises 12 residues. Per the germline V gene, CDR1 is MNHEY and CDR2 is SVGAGI.

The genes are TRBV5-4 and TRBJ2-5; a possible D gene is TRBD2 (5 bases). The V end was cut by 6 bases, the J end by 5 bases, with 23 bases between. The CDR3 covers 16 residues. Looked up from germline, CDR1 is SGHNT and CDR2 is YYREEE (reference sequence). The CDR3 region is CASTPTLGGLDETQYF. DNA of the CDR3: TGTGCCAGCACTCCAACCCTCGGAGGTCTAGATGAGACCCAGTACTTC.

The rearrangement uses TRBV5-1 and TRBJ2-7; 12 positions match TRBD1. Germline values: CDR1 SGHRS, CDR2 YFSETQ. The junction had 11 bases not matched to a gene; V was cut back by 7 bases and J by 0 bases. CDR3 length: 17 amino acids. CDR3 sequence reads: CASPLGTGGVNSYEQYF. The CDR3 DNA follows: TGCGCCAGCCCCTTGGGGACAGGGGGCGTCAACTCCTACGAGCAGTACTTC.

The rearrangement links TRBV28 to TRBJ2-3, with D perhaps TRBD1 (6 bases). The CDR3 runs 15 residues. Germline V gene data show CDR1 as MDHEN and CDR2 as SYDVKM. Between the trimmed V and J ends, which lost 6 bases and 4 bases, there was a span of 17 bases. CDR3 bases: TGTGCCAGCAGGCCCGGGACACTTCCACCAGATACGCAGTATTTT. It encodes CASRPGTLPPDTQYF. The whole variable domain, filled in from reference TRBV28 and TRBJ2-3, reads DVKVTQSSRYLVKRTGEKVFLECVQDMDHENMFWYRQDPGLGLRLIYFSYDVKMKEKGDIPEGYSVSREKKERFSLILESASTNQTSMYLCASRPGTLPPDTQYFGPGTRLTVL.

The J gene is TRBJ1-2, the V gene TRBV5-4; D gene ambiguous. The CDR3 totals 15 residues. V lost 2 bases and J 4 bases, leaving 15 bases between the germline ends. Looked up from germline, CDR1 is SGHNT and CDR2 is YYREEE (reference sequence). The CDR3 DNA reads TGTGCCAGCAGCTTAGCCCCCGACCCCGTCTATGGCTACACCTTC. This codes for CASSLAPDPVYGYTF.

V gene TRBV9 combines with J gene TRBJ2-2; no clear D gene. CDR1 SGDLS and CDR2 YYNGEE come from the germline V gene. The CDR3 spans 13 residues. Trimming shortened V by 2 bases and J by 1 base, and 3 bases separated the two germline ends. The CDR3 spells CASSVRNTGELFF. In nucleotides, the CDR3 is TGTGCCAGCAGCGTCCGGAACACCGGGGAGCTGTTTTTT.

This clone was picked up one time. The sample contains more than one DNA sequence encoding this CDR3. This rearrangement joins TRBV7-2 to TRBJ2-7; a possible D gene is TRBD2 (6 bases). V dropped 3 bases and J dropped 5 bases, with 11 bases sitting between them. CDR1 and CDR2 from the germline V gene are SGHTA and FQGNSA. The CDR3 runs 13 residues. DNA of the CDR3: TGTGCCAGCAGCTTGAGGGGCGGGGACGAGCAGTACTTC. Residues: CASSLRGGDEQYF.

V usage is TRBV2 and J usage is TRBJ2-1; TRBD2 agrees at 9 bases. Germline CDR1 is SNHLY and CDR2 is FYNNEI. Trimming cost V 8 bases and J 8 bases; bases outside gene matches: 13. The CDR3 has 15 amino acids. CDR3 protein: CASGLAGPSVDEQFF. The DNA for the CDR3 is TGTGCCAGCGGGCTAGCGGGACCTTCGGTCGATGAGCAGTTCTTC.

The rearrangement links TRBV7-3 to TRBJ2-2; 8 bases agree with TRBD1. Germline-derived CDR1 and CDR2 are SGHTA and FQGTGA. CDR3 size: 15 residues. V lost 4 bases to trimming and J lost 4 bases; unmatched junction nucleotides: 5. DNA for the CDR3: TGTGCCAGCAGCTCAGGACAGGGCGGCACCGGGGAGCTGTTTTTT. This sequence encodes CASSSGQGGTGELFF.

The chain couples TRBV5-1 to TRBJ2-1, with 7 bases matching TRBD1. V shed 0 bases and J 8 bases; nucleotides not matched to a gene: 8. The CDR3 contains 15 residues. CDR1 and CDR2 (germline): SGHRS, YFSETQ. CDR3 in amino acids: CASSLVGQSDDEQFF. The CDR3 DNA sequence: TGCGCCAGCAGCTTGGTGGGACAGTCGGACGATGAGCAGTTCTTC.

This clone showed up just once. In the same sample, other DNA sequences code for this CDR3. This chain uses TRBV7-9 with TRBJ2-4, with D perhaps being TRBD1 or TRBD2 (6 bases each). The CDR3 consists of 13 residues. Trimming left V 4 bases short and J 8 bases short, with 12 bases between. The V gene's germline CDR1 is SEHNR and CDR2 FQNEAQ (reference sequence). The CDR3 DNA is TGTGCCAGCAGCTCACAGGGCGGGGACATTCAGTACTTC. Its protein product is CASSSQGGDIQYF.

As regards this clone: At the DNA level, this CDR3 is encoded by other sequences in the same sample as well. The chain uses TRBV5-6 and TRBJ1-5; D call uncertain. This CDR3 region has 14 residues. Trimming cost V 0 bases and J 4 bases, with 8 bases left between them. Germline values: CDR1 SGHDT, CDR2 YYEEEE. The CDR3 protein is CASSLGGGNQPQHF. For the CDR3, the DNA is TGTGCCAGCAGCTTGGGGGGAGGGAATCAGCCCCAGCATTTT.

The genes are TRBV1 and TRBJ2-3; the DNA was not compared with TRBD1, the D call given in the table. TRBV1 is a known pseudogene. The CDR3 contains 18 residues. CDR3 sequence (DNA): TGCACCAGCAGCCAAGGAGGGGGCAGTAGAGCGGATACAGATACGCAGTATTTT. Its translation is CTSSQGGGSRADTDTQYF.

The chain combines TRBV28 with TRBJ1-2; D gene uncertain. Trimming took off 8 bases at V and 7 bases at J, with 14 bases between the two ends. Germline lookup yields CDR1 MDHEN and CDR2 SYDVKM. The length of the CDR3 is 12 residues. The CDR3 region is CASASLISGYTF. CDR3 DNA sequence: TGTGCCAGCGCGTCCCTGATCTCTGGCTACACCTTC.